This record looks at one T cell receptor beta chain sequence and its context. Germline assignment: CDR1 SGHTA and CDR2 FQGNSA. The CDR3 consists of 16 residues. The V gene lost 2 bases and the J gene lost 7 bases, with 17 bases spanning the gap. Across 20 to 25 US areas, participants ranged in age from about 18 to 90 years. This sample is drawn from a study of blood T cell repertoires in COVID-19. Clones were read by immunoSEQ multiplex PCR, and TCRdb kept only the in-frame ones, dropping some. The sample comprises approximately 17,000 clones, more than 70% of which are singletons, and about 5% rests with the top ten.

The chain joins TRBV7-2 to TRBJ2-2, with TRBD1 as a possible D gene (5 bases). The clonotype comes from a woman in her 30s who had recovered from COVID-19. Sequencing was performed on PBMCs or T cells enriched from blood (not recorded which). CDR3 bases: TGTGCCAGCAGCTTATCCGCTGGGGCTTTACTCGGGGAGCTGTTTTTT. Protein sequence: CASSLSAGALLGELFF.